This passage covers 32 T cell receptor beta chains from one sample sequenced in a study of blood T cell repertoires in COVID-19. Data came from immunoSEQ multiplex PCR; TCRdb stores just in-frame clones and leaves some out. The sample lists about 430,000 clones; about 88% were seen once. The sample consisted of PBMCs or T cells enriched from blood (not recorded which). The source of these receptors is a woman younger than 30 who had been exposed to COVID-19.

A note on this clone: Germline is not matched at one junction end, which may reflect a read error. The rearrangement uses TRBV7-7 and TRBJ2-5; 8 nucleotides line up with TRBD1. The CDR3 runs to 15 residues. Germline-derived CDR1 and CDR2 are SSHAT and FNYEAQ (reference sequence). The CDR3 is CASSPGGAYAETQYF. DNA of the CDR3: TGTGCTAGCAGTCCAGGGGGCGCGTACGCGGAGACCCAGTACTTC.

V gene TRBV5-1 combines with J gene TRBJ1-2, with 7 bases matching TRBD1. Germline lookup yields CDR1 SGHRS and CDR2 YFSETQ. This CDR3 contains 14 residues. V shed 2 bases and J 5 bases; nucleotides not matched to a gene: 6. The CDR3 loop reads CASSFRTGGYGYTF. In nucleotides, the CDR3 is TGCGCCAGCAGCTTTAGGACAGGCGGATATGGCTACACCTTC.

V usage is TRBV5-6 and J usage is TRBJ2-3; TRBD1 aligns across 12 bases. CDR3 length: 19 amino acids. With 2 bases clipped from V and 1 base from J, the junction kept 11 bases outside the gene matches. CDR1 and CDR2 (germline): SGHDT, YYEEEE. In DNA form, the CDR3 reads TGTGCCAGCAGCTTAACCGGGACAGGGGGCGACAGTGGCACAGATACGCAGTATTTT. Its translation is CASSLTGTGGDSGTDTQYF.

The V call is TRBV29-1, the J call TRBJ2-1, with 8 bases lining up with TRBD2. Trimming cost V 0 bases and J 4 bases; bases outside gene matches: 17. The CDR3 is made up of 19 amino acids. Germline lookup yields CDR1 SQVTM and CDR2 ANQGSEA. The DNA of the CDR3 is TGCAGCGTTGAAGATCGGCGGCCTAGCGGGCTTGGACCGTACAATGAGCAGTTCTTC. It encodes CSVEDRRPSGLGPYNEQFF.

The gene calls are TRBV2 and TRBJ2-2, with TRBD2 as a possible D gene (6 bases). Trimming pared 7 bases from V and 0 bases from J, leaving 9 bases between. The CDR3 has 14 residues. CDR1 is SNHLY, CDR2 FYNNEI, per germline. The DNA of the CDR3 is TGTGCCAGCACGGCGGGGCCGAACACCGGGGAGCTGTTTTTT. Translated, it gives CASTAGPNTGELFF.

This clone has just one count. The J gene is TRBJ2-3, the V gene TRBV5-1; TRBD2 matches at 14 bases. Per germline, CDR1 SGHRS and CDR2 YFSETQ. The CDR3 contains 20 residues. V dropped 10 bases and J dropped 3; count of bases not matched to a gene: 22. In DNA, the CDR3 is TGCGCCCAGAAGGAGGGGCAGCAAAGGACTAGCGGGGGGAATACAGATACGCAGTATTTT. Its protein product is CAQKEGQQRTSGGNTDTQYF.

The chain employs TRBV6-5 and TRBJ2-5; maybe TRBD1 (6 bases). Trimming pared 7 bases from V and 10 bases from J, leaving 13 bases between. Germline V gene sequence: CDR1 MNHEY, CDR2 SVGAGI. This CDR3 region has 11 residues. CDR3 in DNA: TGTGCCAGCACCCAAAAGGGGGTCCAGTACTTC. This encodes CASTQKGVQYF.

A single count supports this clone. V gene TRBV11-2 combines with J gene TRBJ2-1, with D uncertain. The CDR3 loop spans 14 amino acids. Germline assignment: CDR1 SGHAT and CDR2 FQNNGV. V shed 1 base and J shed 7 bases, with 11 bases lying between them. CDR3 in amino acids: CASSLARIGNEQFF. The CDR3 bases are TGTGCCAGCAGCTTAGCCCGAATCGGGAATGAGCAGTTCTTC.

V usage is TRBV28 and J usage is TRBJ1-5; D is possibly TRBD1 (6 bases). The CDR3 has 19 residues. Germline values: CDR1 MDHEN, CDR2 SYDVKM. Trimming took off 5 bases at V and 2 bases at J, with 25 bases between the two ends. DNA for the CDR3: TGTGCCAGCAGTCCCATCTGGGGGGGCGCGGTCTTAGGCAATCAGCCCCAGCATTTT. Encoded protein: CASSPIWGGAVLGNQPQHF.

The rearrangement uses TRBV18 and TRBJ1-1; 7 bases are shared with TRBD1. This CDR3 contains 15 residues. CDR1 KGHSH and CDR2 LQKENI come from the germline V gene. J was trimmed by 4 bases and V by 3 bases; bases with no gene match: 8. CDR3 loop: CASSPRTGDGTEAFF. The CDR3 DNA is TGTGCCAGCTCACCCCGGACAGGCGATGGCACTGAAGCTTTCTTT.

This chain uses TRBV3-1 (or the pseudogene TRBV3-2) with TRBJ2-7; 10 nucleotides agree with TRBD1. V shed 8 bases and J 3 bases; nucleotides not matched to a gene: 4. The CDR3 sequence is 13 residues long. The germline V gene has CDR1 LGHDT and CDR2 YNNKEL (reference sequence). The CDR3 DNA is TGTGCCAGCCGACAGGGGGCCTTCTACGAGCAGTACTTC. Its translation is CASRQGAFYEQYF.

The chain recombines TRBV5-8 with TRBJ2-3, with 9 positions matching TRBD2. Germline loops: CDR1 SGHTS, CDR2 YDEGEE. The V segment lost 0 bases and the J segment 5 bases; nucleotides outside the gene matches: 1. CDR3 length: 14 amino acids. CDR3 loop: CASSLGGRGDTQYF. CDR3 bases: TGTGCCAGCAGCTTGGGCGGGAGGGGAGATACGCAGTATTTT.

The chain couples TRBV6-5 to TRBJ2-7, with TRBD1 as a possible D gene (6 bases). Germline CDR1 MNHEY, CDR2 SVGAGI. There are 15 residues in the CDR3. Trimming cost V 6 bases and J 2 bases, with 17 bases left between them. In nucleotides, the CDR3 is TGTGCCAGCAGGAGCTTGGAGGACAGAACCTACGAGCAGTACTTC. Protein: CASRSLEDRTYEQYF.

The V call is TRBV9, the J call TRBJ1-2; 7 positions agree with TRBD1. The CDR3 sequence is 13 residues long. Germline CDR1 SGDLS, CDR2 YYNGEE. V lost 4 bases and J lost 7; bases outside the gene matches: 7. CDR3 sequence: CASSPRGQSGYTF. DNA of the CDR3: TGTGCCAGCAGCCCCCGGGGACAGTCTGGCTACACCTTC.

This chain uses TRBV5-6 with TRBJ1-3; maybe TRBD1 (5 bases). The CDR3 has 14 amino acids. Trimming shortened V by 6 bases and J by 2 bases, and 12 bases separated the two germline ends. CDR1 is SGHDT, CDR2 YYEEEE, per germline. DNA for the CDR3: TGTGCCAGCACCGACAGACAGCCTGGAAACACCATATATTTT. Translation gives CASTDRQPGNTIYF.

V gene TRBV3-1 (or the pseudogene TRBV3-2) combines with J gene TRBJ2-1; 9 bases are a match to TRBD2. This CDR3 has 13 amino acids. The V and J ends lost 3 bases and 8 bases, in that order; junction bases with no gene match: 2. Germline values: CDR1 LGHDT, CDR2 YNNKEL (reference sequence). The DNA for the CDR3 is TGTGCCAGCAGCCAGGCGGGGGGGTATGAGCAGTTCTTC. Translated: CASSQAGGYEQFF.

This CDR3 is CASSDDFYEQYF. For the CDR3, the DNA is TGCGCCAGCAGTGATGACTTCTACGAGCAGTACTTC. The chain has TRBV10-2 and TRBJ2-7; D remains ambiguous. Germline lookup yields CDR1 WSHSY and CDR2 SAAADI. The CDR3 consists of 12 residues. Trimming shortened V by 3 bases and J by 3 bases, and 6 bases separated the two germline ends.

V gene TRBV25-1 combines with J gene TRBJ2-7; D possibly corresponds to TRBD2 (6 bases). Between the trimmed V and J ends, which lost 4 bases and 6 bases, there was a span of 13 bases. Per the germline V gene, CDR1 is MGHDK and CDR2 is SYGVNS. CDR3 length: 13 amino acids. The CDR3 here is CASSGGAGSEQYF. CDR3 bases: TGTGCCAGCAGTGGGGGCGCCGGGAGCGAGCAGTACTTC.

This chain uses TRBV28 with TRBJ1-5; TRBD1 aligns across 8 bases. Germline V gene data show CDR1 as MDHEN and CDR2 as SYDVKM. This CDR3 has 15 amino acids. The trim removed 2 bases at V and 1 base at J, leaving 1 base unmatched. Written as DNA, the CDR3 is TGTGCCAGCAGTTTAGGGACAGGAAGCAATCAGCCCCAGCATTTT. Translating it yields CASSLGTGSNQPQHF. Drawing the rest from reference TRBV28 and TRBJ1-5, the complete variable domain is DVKVTQSSRYLVKRTGEKVFLECVQDMDHENMFWYRQDPGLGLRLIYFSYDVKMKEKGDIPEGYSVSREKKERFSLILESASTNQTSMYLCASSLGTGSNQPQHFGDGTRLSIL.

The CDR3 here is CASAWRESYEQYF. In DNA, the CDR3 is TGTGCCAGCGCGTGGCGGGAATCCTACGAGCAGTACTTC. The rearrangement links TRBV5-6 to TRBJ2-7, with D perhaps TRBD2 (6 bases). The germline V gene encodes CDR1 SGHDT and CDR2 YYEEEE. This CDR3 comprises 13 residues. With 7 bases removed from V and 1 base from J, the gap between germline ends came to 12 bases.

The chain employs TRBV28 and TRBJ2-3, with 12 bases matching TRBD2. This CDR3 region has 17 residues. J lost 3 bases, V lost 6 bases, and 10 bases had no gene match. Looked up from germline, CDR1 is MDHEN and CDR2 is SYDVKM. CDR3 nucleotides: TGTGCCAGCAGGGGACTAGCGGGCCACATAATGACAGATACGCAGTATTTT. Translation gives CASRGLAGHIMTDTQYF.

The chain is built from TRBV6-1 and TRBJ2-2; 10 bases are shared with TRBD1. Trimming took 3 bases from V and 4 from J; bases not matched to a gene: 2. Per germline, CDR1 MNHNS and CDR2 SASEGT. The CDR3 covers 15 residues. The DNA for the CDR3 is TGTGCCAGCAGTGAGACAGGGGGCTTCACCGGGGAGCTGTTTTTT. This encodes CASSETGGFTGELFF.

The chain joins TRBV28 to TRBJ2-7, with 7 bases lining up with TRBD1. V lost 7 bases and J lost 0; bases outside the gene matches: 9. Germline V gene lookup returns CDR1 MDHEN and CDR2 SYDVKM. The CDR3 is made up of 15 amino acids. CDR3 bases: TGTGCCAGCAAAACGACCCGGGACAGCTCCTACGAGCAGTACTTC. This gives the protein CASKTTRDSSYEQYF.

The chain employs TRBV28 and TRBJ2-1, with a tentative D call TRBD2 (6 bases). V lost 5 bases and J lost 5, with 16 bases in between. Germline CDR1 MDHEN, CDR2 SYDVKM. The CDR3 is 15 amino acids. The CDR3 DNA follows: TGTGCCAGCAGTCCTACTAGCCCCAGGAACAATGAGCAGTTCTTC. Translating gives CASSPTSPRNNEQFF.

The J gene is TRBJ2-7, the V gene TRBV15, with D maybe TRBD1 (5 bases). This CDR3 has 16 amino acids. Per germline, CDR1 LNHNV and CDR2 YYDKDF (reference sequence). Trimming cost V 0 bases and J 3 bases, with 15 bases left between them. CDR3 sequence reads: CATSRDRQGPNYEQYF. CDR3 coding DNA: TGTGCCACCAGCAGAGATCGTCAGGGTCCTAACTACGAGCAGTACTTC.

The chain joins TRBV7-9 to TRBJ1-1; 7 bases agree with TRBD1. The V gene's germline CDR1 is SEHNR and CDR2 FQNEAQ (reference sequence). The CDR3 loop spans 15 amino acids. V trimming: 4 bases; J trimming: 1 base; junction bases outside the gene matches: 6. CDR3 coding DNA: TGTGCCAGCAGCTCCCAATGGGACAGGAACACTGAAGCTTTCTTT. Translated, it gives CASSSQWDRNTEAFF. Full variable domain (rest looked up from reference TRBV7-9 and TRBJ1-1): DTGVSQNPRHKITKRGQNVTFRCDPISEHNRLYWYRQTLGQGPEFLTYFQNEAQLEKSRLLSDRFSAERPKGSFSTLEIQRTEQGDSAMYLCASSSQWDRNTEAFFGQGTRLTVV.

The chain combines TRBV5-6 with TRBJ2-5, with 10 bases lining up with TRBD2. The germline V gene has CDR1 SGHDT and CDR2 YYEEEE. This CDR3 region has 15 residues. J lost 6 bases, V lost 1 base, and 6 bases had no gene match. CDR3 sequence reads: CASSLTSGTMKTQYF. CDR3 DNA sequence: TGTGCCAGCAGCTTGACTAGCGGGACAATGAAGACCCAGTACTTC.

V is TRBV28 and J is TRBJ1-1; 10 bases map to TRBD1. The CDR3 is made up of 16 amino acids. Unmatched junction bases numbered 12, after V lost 7 bases and J lost 4 bases. Per the germline V gene, CDR1 is MDHEN and CDR2 is SYDVKM. The DNA of the CDR3 is TGTGCCAGCACCTGGGACAGGGGAATTTTGGGCACTGAAGCTTTCTTT. Residues: CASTWDRGILGTEAFF. Together with reference TRBV28 and TRBJ1-1, the CDR3 gives the full variable domain: DVKVTQSSRYLVKRTGEKVFLECVQDMDHENMFWYRQDPGLGLRLIYFSYDVKMKEKGDIPEGYSVSREKKERFSLILESASTNQTSMYLCASTWDRGILGTEAFFGQGTRLTVV.

The chain recombines TRBV2 with TRBJ2-7; TRBD2 aligns across 9 bases. The CDR3 loop spans 13 amino acids. Trimming at V came to 7 bases and at J to 4 bases, leaving 5 bases not matched to a gene. The V gene's germline CDR1 is SNHLY and CDR2 FYNNEI. This CDR3 is CASIASGIYEQYF. The CDR3 DNA is TGTGCCAGCATCGCTAGCGGGATATACGAGCAGTACTTC.

V gene TRBV25-1 combines with J gene TRBJ2-6; D remains unclear. The V end was cut by 2 bases, the J end by 1 base, with 9 bases between. Germline CDR1 is MGHDK and CDR2 is SYGVNS. The CDR3 consists of 16 residues. The CDR3 DNA reads TGTGCCAGCAGTGAAATTTTCGGGTCTGGGGCCAACGTCCTGACTTTC. It is translated as CASSEIFGSGANVLTF.

V is TRBV5-6 and J is TRBJ2-3, with 7 bases lining up with TRBD2. The CDR3 contains 16 residues. Germline CDR1 SGHDT, CDR2 YYEEEE. J lost 2 bases, V lost 5 bases, and 11 bases had no gene match. The CDR3 DNA is TGTGCCAGCAGGCTGGCGGGGGAATGGTCCACAGATACGCAGTATTTT. Amino acid sequence: CASRLAGEWSTDTQYF.

The chain couples TRBV20-1 to TRBJ2-3; 7 nucleotides agree with TRBD2. Germline V gives CDR1 DFQATT, CDR2 SNEGSKA (reference sequence). After removal of 3 bases from V and 4 bases from J, the junction contained 7 bases not matched to a gene. This CDR3 comprises 14 residues. CDR3 sequence reads: CSASRPSGSDTQYF. The DNA for the CDR3 is TGCAGTGCTAGTCGTCCTAGCGGCTCAGATACGCAGTATTTT.